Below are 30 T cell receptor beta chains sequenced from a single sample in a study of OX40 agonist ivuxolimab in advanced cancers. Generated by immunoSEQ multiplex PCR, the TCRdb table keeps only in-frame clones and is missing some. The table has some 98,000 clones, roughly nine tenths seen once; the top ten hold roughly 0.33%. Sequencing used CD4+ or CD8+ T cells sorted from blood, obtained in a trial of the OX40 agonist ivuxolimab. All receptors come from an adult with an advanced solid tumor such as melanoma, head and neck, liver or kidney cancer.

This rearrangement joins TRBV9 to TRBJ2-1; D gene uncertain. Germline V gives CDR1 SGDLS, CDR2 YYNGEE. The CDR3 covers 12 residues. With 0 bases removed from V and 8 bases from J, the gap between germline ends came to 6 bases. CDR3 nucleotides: TGTGCCAGCAGCGTAGATAGGTATGAGCAGTTCTTC. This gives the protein CASSVDRYEQFF.

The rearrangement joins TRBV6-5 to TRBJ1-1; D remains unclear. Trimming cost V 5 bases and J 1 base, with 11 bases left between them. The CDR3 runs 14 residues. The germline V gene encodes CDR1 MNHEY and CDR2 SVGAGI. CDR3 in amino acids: CASSASTENTEAFF. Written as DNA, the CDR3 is TGTGCCAGCAGTGCCTCAACCGAGAACACTGAAGCTTTCTTT.

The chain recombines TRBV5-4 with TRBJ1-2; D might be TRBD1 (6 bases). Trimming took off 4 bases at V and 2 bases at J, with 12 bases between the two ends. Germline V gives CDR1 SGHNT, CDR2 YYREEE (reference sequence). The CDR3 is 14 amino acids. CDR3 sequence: CASSPPGQNYGYTF. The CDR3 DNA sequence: TGTGCCAGCAGCCCGCCTGGACAGAACTATGGCTACACCTTC.

Here the CDR3 DNA reads TGTGCCAGCAGCTTAGACAGGGGGACCTACAATGAGCAGTTCTTC. As protein: CASSLDRGTYNEQFF. This rearrangement joins TRBV5-5 to TRBJ2-1; TRBD1 matches 9 bases. Germline-derived CDR1 and CDR2 are SGHKS and YYEKEE (reference sequence). The length of the CDR3 is 15 residues. J was trimmed by 2 bases and V by 2 bases; bases with no gene match: 2.

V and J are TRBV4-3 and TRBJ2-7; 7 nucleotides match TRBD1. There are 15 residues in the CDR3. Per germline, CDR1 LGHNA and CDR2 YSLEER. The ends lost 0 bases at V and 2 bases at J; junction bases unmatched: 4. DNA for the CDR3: TGCGCCAGCAGCCAAGATGGGACAGCTACCTACGAGCAGTACTTC. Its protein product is CASSQDGTATYEQYF.

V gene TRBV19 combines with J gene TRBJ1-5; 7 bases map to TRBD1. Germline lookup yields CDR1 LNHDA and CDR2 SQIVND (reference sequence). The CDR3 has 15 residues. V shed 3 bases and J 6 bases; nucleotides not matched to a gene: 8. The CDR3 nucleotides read TGTGCCAGTAGTATCGGGGCAGGGGGGGGTCAGCCCCAGCATTTT. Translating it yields CASSIGAGGGQPQHF.

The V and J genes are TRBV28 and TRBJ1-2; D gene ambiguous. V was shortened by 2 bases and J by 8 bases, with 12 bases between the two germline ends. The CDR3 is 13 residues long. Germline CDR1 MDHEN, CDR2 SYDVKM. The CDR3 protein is CASSLGHKYGYTF. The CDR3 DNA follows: TGTGCCAGCAGTTTAGGTCACAAGTACGGCTACACCTTC.

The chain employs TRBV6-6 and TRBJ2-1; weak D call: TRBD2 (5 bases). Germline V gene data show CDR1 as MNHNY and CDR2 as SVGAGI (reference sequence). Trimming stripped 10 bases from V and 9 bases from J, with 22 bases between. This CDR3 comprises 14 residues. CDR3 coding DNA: TGTGCCACTTCGGACTGGCCACGAGTGTTTGAGCAGTTCTTC. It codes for CATSDWPRVFEQFF.

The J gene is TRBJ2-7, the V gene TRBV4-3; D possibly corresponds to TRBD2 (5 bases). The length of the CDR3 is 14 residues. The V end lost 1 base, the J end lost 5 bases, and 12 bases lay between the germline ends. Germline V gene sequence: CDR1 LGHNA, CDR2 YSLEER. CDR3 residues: CASSQAPLGDEQYF. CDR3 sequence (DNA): TGCGCCAGCAGCCAAGCCCCATTGGGAGACGAGCAGTACTTC.

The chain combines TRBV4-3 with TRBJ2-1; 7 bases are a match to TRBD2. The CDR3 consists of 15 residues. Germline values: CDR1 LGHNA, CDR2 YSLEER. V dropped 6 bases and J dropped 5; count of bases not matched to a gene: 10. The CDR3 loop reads CASREGRGTHNEQFF. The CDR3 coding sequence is TGCGCCAGCAGAGAGGGGAGGGGAACCCACAATGAGCAGTTCTTC.

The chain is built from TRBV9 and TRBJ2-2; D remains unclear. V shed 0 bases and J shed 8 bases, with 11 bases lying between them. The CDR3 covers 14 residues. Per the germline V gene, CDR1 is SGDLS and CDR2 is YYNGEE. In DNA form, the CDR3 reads TGTGCCAGCAGCGTAGGCTTTGCTTCTGGGGAGCTGTTTTTT. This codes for CASSVGFASGELFF.

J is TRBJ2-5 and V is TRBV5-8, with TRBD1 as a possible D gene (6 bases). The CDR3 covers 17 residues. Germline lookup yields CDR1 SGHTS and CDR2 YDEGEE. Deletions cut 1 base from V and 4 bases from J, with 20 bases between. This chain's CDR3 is CASSLLQGVGGVETQYF. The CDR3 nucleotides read TGTGCCAGCAGCTTGCTACAGGGCGTAGGAGGTGTAGAGACCCAGTACTTC. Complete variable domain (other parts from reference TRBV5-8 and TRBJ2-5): EAGVTQSPTHLIKTRGQQATLRCSPISGHTSVYWYQQALGLGLQFLLWYDEGEERNRGNFPPRFSGRQFPNYSSELNVNALELEDSALYLCASSLLQGVGGVETQYFGPGTRLLVL.

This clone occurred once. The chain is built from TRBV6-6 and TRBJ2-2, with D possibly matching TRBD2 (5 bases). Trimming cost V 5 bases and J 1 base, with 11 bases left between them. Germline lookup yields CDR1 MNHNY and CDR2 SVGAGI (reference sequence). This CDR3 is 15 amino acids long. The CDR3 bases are TGTGCCAGCAGTCCCCGGACTCGGAACACCGGGGAGCTGTTTTTT. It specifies CASSPRTRNTGELFF.

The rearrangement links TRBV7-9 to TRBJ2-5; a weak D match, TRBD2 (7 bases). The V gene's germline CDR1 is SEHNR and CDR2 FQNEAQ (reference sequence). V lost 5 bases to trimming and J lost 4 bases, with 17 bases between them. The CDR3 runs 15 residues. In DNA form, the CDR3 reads TGTGCCAGCAGCGCGGGGAGGGGGGCGGCAGAGACCCAGTACTTC. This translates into CASSAGRGAAETQYF.

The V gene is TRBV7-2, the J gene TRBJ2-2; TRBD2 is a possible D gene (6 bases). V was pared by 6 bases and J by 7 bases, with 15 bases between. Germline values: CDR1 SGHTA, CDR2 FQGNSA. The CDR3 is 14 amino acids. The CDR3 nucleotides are TGTGCCAGCAGGTCGACTAGTTCAAGCGGGGAGCTGTTTTTT. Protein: CASRSTSSSGELFF.

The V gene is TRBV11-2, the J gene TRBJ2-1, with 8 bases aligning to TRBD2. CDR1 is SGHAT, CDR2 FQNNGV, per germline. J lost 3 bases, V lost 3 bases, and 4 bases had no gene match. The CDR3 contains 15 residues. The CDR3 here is CASSFEREFYNEQFF. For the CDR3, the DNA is TGTGCCAGCAGCTTCGAGCGGGAGTTCTACAATGAGCAGTTCTTC.

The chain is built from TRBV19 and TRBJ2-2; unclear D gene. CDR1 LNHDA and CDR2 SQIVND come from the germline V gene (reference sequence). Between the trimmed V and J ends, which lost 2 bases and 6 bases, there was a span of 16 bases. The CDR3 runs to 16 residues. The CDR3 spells CASSITPIPGAGELFF. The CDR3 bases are TGTGCCAGTAGTATAACCCCAATTCCTGGAGCCGGGGAGCTGTTTTTT.

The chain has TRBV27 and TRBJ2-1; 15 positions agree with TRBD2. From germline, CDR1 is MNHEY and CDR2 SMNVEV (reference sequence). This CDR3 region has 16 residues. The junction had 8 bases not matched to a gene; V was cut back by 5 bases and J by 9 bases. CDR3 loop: CASSTRTSGRVGEQFF. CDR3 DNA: TGTGCCAGCAGTACGAGGACTAGCGGGAGGGTTGGTGAGCAGTTCTTC.

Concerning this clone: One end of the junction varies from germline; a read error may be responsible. In DNA, the CDR3 is TGTGCCAGCTCACCAGACAGGGAGGCTGAGGCTTTCTTT. Translation: CASSPDREAEAFF. The chain employs TRBV18 and TRBJ1-1, with 7 bases identical to TRBD1. CDR1 and CDR2 from the germline V gene are KGHSH and LQKENI. This CDR3 has 13 residues.

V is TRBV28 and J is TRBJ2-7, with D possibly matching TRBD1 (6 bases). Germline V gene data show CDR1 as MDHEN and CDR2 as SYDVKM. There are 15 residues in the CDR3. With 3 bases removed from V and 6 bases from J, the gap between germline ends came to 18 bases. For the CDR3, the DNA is TGTGCCAGCAGTTTCGTCCCAGGGGTGGCGAGCGAGCAGTACTTC. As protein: CASSFVPGVASEQYF. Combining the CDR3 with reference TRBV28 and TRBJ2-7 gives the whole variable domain DVKVTQSSRYLVKRTGEKVFLECVQDMDHENMFWYRQDPGLGLRLIYFSYDVKMKEKGDIPEGYSVSREKKERFSLILESASTNQTSMYLCASSFVPGVASEQYFGPGTRLTVT.

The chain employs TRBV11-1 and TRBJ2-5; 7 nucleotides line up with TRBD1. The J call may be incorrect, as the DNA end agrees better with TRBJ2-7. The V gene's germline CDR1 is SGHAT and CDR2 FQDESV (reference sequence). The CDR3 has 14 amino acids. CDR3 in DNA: TGTGCCAGCAGCCATCCGGGACAGTCCTACGAGCAGTACTTC. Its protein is CASSHPGQSYEQYF.

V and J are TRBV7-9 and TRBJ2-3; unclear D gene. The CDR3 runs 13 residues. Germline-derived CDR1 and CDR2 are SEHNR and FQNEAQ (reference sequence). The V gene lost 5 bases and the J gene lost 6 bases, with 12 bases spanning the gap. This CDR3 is CASSETRSDTQYF. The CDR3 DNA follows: TGTGCCAGCAGCGAAACTCGATCGGATACGCAGTATTTT.

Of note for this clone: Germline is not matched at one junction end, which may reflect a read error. The CDR3, as DNA: TGTGCCAGCAGCTTAGCGGGGGGCGCAGGGGAACACCGCAGCTTT. Translating it yields CASSLAGGAGEHRSF. The chain combines TRBV11-3 with TRBJ1-1; possibly TRBD1 for D (6 bases). CDR1 SGHNT and CDR2 YENEEA come from the germline V gene. This CDR3 has 15 residues.

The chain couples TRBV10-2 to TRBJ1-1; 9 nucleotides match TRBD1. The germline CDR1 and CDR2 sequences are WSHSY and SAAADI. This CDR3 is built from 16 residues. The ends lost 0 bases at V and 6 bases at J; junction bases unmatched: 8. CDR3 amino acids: CASSESLGQGGSEAFF. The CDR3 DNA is TGCGCCAGCAGTGAGTCATTGGGACAGGGAGGTTCTGAAGCTTTCTTT.

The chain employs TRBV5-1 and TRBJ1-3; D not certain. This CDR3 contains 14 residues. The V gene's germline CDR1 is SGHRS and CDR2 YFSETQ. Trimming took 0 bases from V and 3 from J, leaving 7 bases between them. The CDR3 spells CASSLEGHGNTIYF. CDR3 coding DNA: TGCGCCAGCAGCTTGGAAGGGCATGGAAACACCATATATTTT.

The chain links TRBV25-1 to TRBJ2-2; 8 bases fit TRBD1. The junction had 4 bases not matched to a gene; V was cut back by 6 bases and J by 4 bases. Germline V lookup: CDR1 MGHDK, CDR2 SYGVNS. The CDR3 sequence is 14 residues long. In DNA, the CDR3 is TGTGCCAGCAGAAAACAGGGGGGCACCGGGGAGCTGTTTTTT. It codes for CASRKQGGTGELFF.

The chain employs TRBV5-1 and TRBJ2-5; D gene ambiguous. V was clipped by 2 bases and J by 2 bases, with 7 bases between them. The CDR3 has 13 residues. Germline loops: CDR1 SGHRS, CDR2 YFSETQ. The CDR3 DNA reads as TGCGCCAGCAGCTTCCCCGAACAAGAGACCCAGTACTTC. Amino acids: CASSFPEQETQYF.

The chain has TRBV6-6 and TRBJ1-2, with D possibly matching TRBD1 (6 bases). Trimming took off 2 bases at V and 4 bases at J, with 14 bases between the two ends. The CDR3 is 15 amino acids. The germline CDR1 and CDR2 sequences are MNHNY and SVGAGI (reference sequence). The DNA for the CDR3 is TGTGCCAGCAGTTACCCTGGGGGCGCGAGCTATGGCTACACCTTC. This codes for CASSYPGGASYGYTF.

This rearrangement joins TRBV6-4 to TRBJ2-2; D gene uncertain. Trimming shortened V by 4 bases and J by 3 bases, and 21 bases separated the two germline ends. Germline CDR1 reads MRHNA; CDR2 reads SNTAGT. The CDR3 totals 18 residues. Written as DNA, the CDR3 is TGTGCCAGCAGTGGGTCAAACCGAGCGTTCGTCGACACCGGGGAGCTGTTTTTT. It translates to CASSGSNRAFVDTGELFF.

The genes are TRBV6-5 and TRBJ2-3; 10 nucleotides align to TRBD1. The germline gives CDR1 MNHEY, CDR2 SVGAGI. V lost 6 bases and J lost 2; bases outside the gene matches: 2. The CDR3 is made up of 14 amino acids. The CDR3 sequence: CASSRQGATDTQYF. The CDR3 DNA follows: TGTGCCAGCAGCCGACAGGGGGCCACAGATACGCAGTATTTT.